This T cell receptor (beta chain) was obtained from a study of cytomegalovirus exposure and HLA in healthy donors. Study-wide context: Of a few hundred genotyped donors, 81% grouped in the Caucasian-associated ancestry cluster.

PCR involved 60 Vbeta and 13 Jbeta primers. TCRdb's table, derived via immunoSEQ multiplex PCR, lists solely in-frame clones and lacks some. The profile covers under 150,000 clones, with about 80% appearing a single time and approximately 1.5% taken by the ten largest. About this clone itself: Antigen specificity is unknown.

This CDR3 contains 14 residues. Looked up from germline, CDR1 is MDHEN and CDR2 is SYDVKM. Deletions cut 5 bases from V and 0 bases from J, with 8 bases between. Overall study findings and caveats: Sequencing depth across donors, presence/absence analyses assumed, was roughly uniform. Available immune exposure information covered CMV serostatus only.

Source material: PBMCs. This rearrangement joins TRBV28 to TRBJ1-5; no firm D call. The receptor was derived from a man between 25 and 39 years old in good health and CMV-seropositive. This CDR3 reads CASSESYSNQPQHF. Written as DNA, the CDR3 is TGTGCCAGCAGTGAGAGCTATAGCAATCAGCCCCAGCATTTT.